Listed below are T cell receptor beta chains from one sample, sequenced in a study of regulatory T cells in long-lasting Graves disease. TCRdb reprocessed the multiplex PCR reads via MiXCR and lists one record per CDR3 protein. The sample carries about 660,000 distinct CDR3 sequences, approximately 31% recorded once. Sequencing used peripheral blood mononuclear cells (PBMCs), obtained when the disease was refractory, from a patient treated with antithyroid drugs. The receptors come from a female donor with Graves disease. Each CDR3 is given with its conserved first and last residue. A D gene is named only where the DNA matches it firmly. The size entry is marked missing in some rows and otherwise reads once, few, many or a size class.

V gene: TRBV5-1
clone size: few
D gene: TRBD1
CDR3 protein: CASRTGLGNYGYTF

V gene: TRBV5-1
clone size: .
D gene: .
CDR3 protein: CASSPRPAANTGELFF

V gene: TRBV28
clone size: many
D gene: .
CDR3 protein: CASSDAGLNTEAFF

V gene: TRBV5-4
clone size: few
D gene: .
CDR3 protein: CASSLGGGEMGYTF

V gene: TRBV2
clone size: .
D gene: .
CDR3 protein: CASSNNGQFF

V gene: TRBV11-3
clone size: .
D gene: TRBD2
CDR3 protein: CASSLDPSGQSSYNEQFF

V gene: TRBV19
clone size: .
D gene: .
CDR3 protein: CASSMDLHSGNTIYF

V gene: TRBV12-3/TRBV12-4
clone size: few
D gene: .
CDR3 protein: CASSFTHLGMNTEAFF

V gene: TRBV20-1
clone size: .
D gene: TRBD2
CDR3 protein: CSVAGAGANVLTF

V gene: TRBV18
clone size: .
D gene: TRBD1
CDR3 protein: CASSADRVAYGYTF

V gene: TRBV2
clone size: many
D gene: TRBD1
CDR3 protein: CASIFPPTGEVEAFF

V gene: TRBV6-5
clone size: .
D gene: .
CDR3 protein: CASSYRDSGGYEQYF

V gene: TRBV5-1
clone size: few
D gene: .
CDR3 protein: CASRPIQDYEQYF

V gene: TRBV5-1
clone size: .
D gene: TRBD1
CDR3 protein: CASSLGAGTGISYEQYF